This is a list of T cell receptor beta chains from one sample in a study of regulatory T cells in long-lasting Graves disease. TCRdb reprocessed the multiplex PCR reads with MiXCR, giving one entry per CDR3 protein. The table shows roughly 500,000 distinct CDR3 sequences, with 22% occurring only once. The sample consisted of peripheral blood mononuclear cells (PBMCs), taken when the disease was refractory, from a patient treated with antithyroid drugs. The source of these receptors is a female donor with Graves disease. Each CDR3 is given with its conserved first and last residue. Fields, in order: J gene, D gene, V gene, clone size, CDR3 protein, CDR3 DNA. A D gene is named only where the DNA matches it firmly. Some rows mark clone size as missing; the rest say once, few, many or name a class of expanded clone.

J: TRBJ2-7; D: -; V: TRBV13; size: -; CDR3: CASSSYGSAGMTSEQYF; DNA: TGTGCCAGCAGCTCCTACGGAAGCGCGGGGATGACTAGCGAGCAGTACTTC
J: TRBJ2-3; D: TRBD1; V: TRBV20-1; size: -; CDR3: CSAEGTGGTDTQYF; DNA: TGCAGTGCCGAAGGGACAGGGGGCACAGATACGCAGTATTTT
J: TRBJ1-1; D: -; V: TRBV6-5; size: many; CDR3: CASSYLPGPEAFF; DNA: TGTGCCAGCAGTTATTTACCGGGACCTGAAGCTTTCTTT
J: TRBJ2-5; D: TRBD2; V: TRBV6-5; size: many; CDR3: CASSYSETSGQETQYF; DNA: TGTGCCAGCAGTTACTCAGAGACTAGCGGACAAGAGACCCAGTACTTC
J: TRBJ1-6; D: TRBD1; V: TRBV12-3/TRBV12-4; size: many; CDR3: CASSLGTGGSPLHF; DNA: TGTGCCAGCAGCTTAGGGACAGGGGGTTCACCCCTCCACTTT
J: TRBJ2-5; D: -; V: TRBV7-3; size: few; CDR3: CASSSGEGETQYF; DNA: TGTGCCAGCAGCTCAGGGGAGGGAGAGACCCAGTACTTC
J: TRBJ1-4; D: -; V: TRBV30; size: -; CDR3: CAWSVGSGSYEKLFF; DNA: TGTGCCTGGAGTGTAGGGTCAGGGAGTTATGAAAAACTGTTTTTT
J: TRBJ2-5; D: -; V: TRBV5-1; size: few; CDR3: CASSLEGPHRQETQYF; DNA: TGCGCCAGCAGCTTGGAGGGTCCACACAGACAAGAGACCCAGTACTTC
J: TRBJ2-7; D: -; V: TRBV15; size: -; CDR3: CATSKYPSGASYEQYF; DNA: TGTGCCACCAGTAAGTACCCGTCAGGGGCCTCCTACGAGCAGTACTTC
J: TRBJ2-4; D: -; V: TRBV12-3/TRBV12-4; size: many; CDR3: CASSLAVRRGKNIQYF; DNA: TGTGCCAGCAGTTTAGCGGTCCGAAGGGGCAAAAACATTCAGTACTTC
J: TRBJ2-2; D: TRBD2; V: TRBV6-1; size: -; CDR3: CASRLAGVANTGELFF; DNA: TGTGCCAGCCGCCTAGCGGGGGTCGCGAACACCGGGGAGCTGTTTTTT
J: TRBJ2-7; D: -; V: TRBV6-5; size: -; CDR3: CASSYSPITYEQYF; DNA: TGTGCCAGCAGTTACTCACCGATTACCTACGAGCAGTACTTC
J: TRBJ1-2; D: -; V: TRBV25-1; size: -; CDR3: CASQPRGHYGYTF; DNA: TGTGCCAGCCAACCCAGGGGCCACTATGGCTACACCTTC
J: TRBJ1-2; D: -; V: TRBV30; size: -; CDR3: CAWRAPGGHGHTF; DNA: TGTGCCTGGAGGGCTCCCGGAGGGCATGGCCACACCTTC
J: TRBJ1-3; D: -; V: TRBV3-1; size: few; CDR3: CASSQADGNTIYF; DNA: TGTGCCAGCAGCCAAGCTGACGGAAACACCATATATTTT
J: TRBJ1-2; D: TRBD1; V: TRBV11-2; size: once; CDR3: CASSRGTGLWGGYTF; DNA: TGTGCCAGCAGCCGAGGGACAGGACTCTGGGGTGGCTACACCTTC
J: TRBJ1-2; D: -; V: TRBV7-8; size: many; CDR3: CASSPMAWTNYGYTF; DNA: TGTGCCAGCAGCCCCATGGCCTGGACTAACTATGGCTACACCTTC
J: TRBJ2-2; D: -; V: TRBV11-3; size: many; CDR3: CASSLEGLATGELFF; DNA: TGTGCCAGCAGCTTAGAAGGACTTGCCACCGGGGAGCTGTTTTTT
J: TRBJ1-2; D: -; V: TRBV5-1; size: -; CDR3: CASSGSGRGHGYTF; DNA: TGCGCCAGCAGCGGTTCTGGCAGGGGTCATGGCTACACCTTC
J: TRBJ2-7; D: -; V: TRBV6-2/TRBV6-3; size: few; CDR3: CASSYSLGEQYF; DNA: TGTGCCAGCAGTTACTCTCTAGGAGAGCAGTACTTC
J: TRBJ2-7; D: TRBD1; V: TRBV30; size: few; CDR3: CAWGTGQGQEQYF; DNA: TGTGCCTGGGGAACCGGACAGGGACAAGAGCAGTACTTC
J: TRBJ1-5; D: -; V: TRBV5-1; size: few; CDR3: CASSLGGVSGRQPQHF; DNA: TGCGCCAGCAGCTTGGGAGGGGTCTCTGGGAGGCAGCCCCAGCATTTT
J: TRBJ1-5; D: TRBD1; V: TRBV6-1; size: many; CDR3: CASRFDRVGNQPQHF; DNA: TGTGCCAGCAGGTTTGACAGGGTGGGCAATCAGCCCCAGCATTTT
J: TRBJ2-7; D: -; V: TRBV29-1; size: -; CDR3: CSVVMRSYEQYF; DNA: TGCAGCGTTGTTATGCGGAGCTACGAGCAGTACTTC
J: TRBJ1-5; D: -; V: TRBV20-1; size: -; CDR3: CSARRGNSNQPQHF; DNA: TGCAGTGCTAGAAGGGGAAATAGCAATCAGCCCCAGCATTTT
J: TRBJ2-7; D: TRBD1; V: TRBV5-6; size: few; CDR3: CASSLAGTGGEQYF; DNA: TGTGCCAGCAGCTTGGCCGGGACAGGGGGCGAGCAGTACTTC
J: TRBJ2-1; D: TRBD2; V: TRBV5-6; size: -; CDR3: CASSRGGTHEQFF; DNA: TGTGCCAGCAGCCGGGGGGGGACCCATGAGCAGTTCTTC
J: TRBJ1-4; D: -; V: TRBV2; size: -; CDR3: CASSGGPATNEKLFF; DNA: TGTGCCAGCAGTGGAGGACCCGCAACTAATGAAAAACTGTTTTTT
J: TRBJ1-6; D: -; V: TRBV7-2; size: many; CDR3: CASSLIRRSFDSPLHF; DNA: TGTGCCAGCAGCCTAATCCGGAGGAGCTTTGATTCACCCCTCCACTTT
J: TRBJ1-1; D: -; V: TRBV20-1; size: many; CDR3: CSATLTRKIEAFF; DNA: TGCAGTGCCACGCTAACTAGGAAGATCGAAGCTTTCTTT
J: TRBJ1-1; D: TRBD1; V: TRBV5-6; size: many; CDR3: CASSIGQGSTEAFF; DNA: TGTGCCAGCAGCATAGGACAGGGGAGCACTGAAGCTTTCTTT
J: TRBJ2-4; D: TRBD1; V: TRBV25-1; size: few; CDR3: CAAPKGQGVIAKNIQYF; DNA: TGTGCCGCTCCGAAGGGACAGGGGGTTATAGCCAAAAACATTCAGTACTTC
J: TRBJ2-1; D: -; V: TRBV7-9; size: -; CDR3: CASTGLNYNEQFF; DNA: TGTGCCAGCACGGGGCTAAACTACAATGAGCAGTTCTTC
J: TRBJ1-1; D: -; V: TRBV6-2/TRBV6-3; size: few; CDR3: CASTFRNTEAFF; DNA: TGTGCCAGCACGTTCAGGAACACTGAAGCTTTCTTT
J: TRBJ1-5; D: -; V: TRBV5-5; size: -; CDR3: CASSFKATSNQPQHF; DNA: TGTGCCAGCAGCTTCAAAGCCACTAGCAATCAGCCCCAGCATTTT
J: TRBJ2-4; D: -; V: TRBV28; size: many; CDR3: CASSPQANVAKNIQYF; DNA: TGTGCCAGCAGTCCACAGGCAAATGTAGCCAAAAACATTCAGTACTTC
J: TRBJ1-1; D: TRBD1; V: TRBV28; size: -; CDR3: CASEQGEGMNTEAFF; DNA: TGTGCCAGTGAACAGGGGGAGGGAATGAACACTGAAGCTTTCTTT
J: TRBJ2-3; D: -; V: TRBV28; size: -; CDR3: CASSPGPGGTDTQYF; DNA: TGTGCCAGCAGCCCCGGGCCAGGGGGCACAGATACGCAGTATTTT
J: TRBJ2-7; D: TRBD1; V: TRBV6-1; size: few; CDR3: CANRAGQGYEQYF; DNA: TGTGCCAACAGAGCAGGACAGGGCTACGAGCAGTACTTC
J: TRBJ2-6; D: TRBD1; V: TRBV2; size: -; CDR3: CASRGIDRAGANVLTF; DNA: TGTGCCAGCAGGGGAATTGACAGGGCTGGGGCCAACGTCCTGACTTTC
J: TRBJ2-5; D: -; V: TRBV7-9; size: many; CDR3: CASSSAGQETQYF; DNA: TGTGCCAGCAGCTCCGCAGGCCAAGAGACCCAGTACTTC
J: TRBJ2-5; D: -; V: TRBV7-2; size: few; CDR3: CASSFQGEETQYF; DNA: TGTGCCAGCAGCTTCCAGGGAGAAGAGACCCAGTACTTC
J: TRBJ1-5; D: -; V: TRBV5-6; size: -; CDR3: CASSGGGAVSNQPQHF; DNA: TGTGCCAGCAGCGGTGGTGGAGCAGTTAGCAATCAGCCCCAGCATTTT
J: TRBJ2-7; D: -; V: TRBV20-1; size: few; CDR3: CSAELAAYEQYF; DNA: TGCAGTGCCGAACTAGCCGCTTACGAGCAGTACTTC
J: TRBJ1-1; D: -; V: TRBV27; size: many; CDR3: CASSSSARWNTEAFF; DNA: TGTGCCAGCAGTTCATCTGCGAGGTGGAACACTGAAGCTTTCTTT
J: TRBJ2-3; D: TRBD2; V: TRBV6-1; size: once; CDR3: CASSVDGGRGTQYF; DNA: TGTGCCAGCAGTGTTGACGGCGGGAGGGGTACGCAGTATTTT
J: TRBJ2-1; D: -; V: TRBV15; size: few; CDR3: CATSRDGVLGDEQFF; DNA: TGTGCCACCAGCAGAGATGGCGTGCTAGGAGATGAGCAGTTCTTC
J: TRBJ2-7; D: TRBD1; V: TRBV11-1; size: -; CDR3: CASSKGTGGSYEQYF; DNA: TGTGCCAGCAGCAAAGGGACAGGGGGCTCCTACGAGCAGTACTTC
J: TRBJ2-5; D: TRBD1; V: TRBV5-4; size: few; CDR3: CASSGDRGRETQYF; DNA: TGTGCCAGCAGCGGGGACAGGGGTCGAGAGACCCAGTACTTC
J: TRBJ2-5; D: -; V: TRBV11-2; size: many; CDR3: CASSRPDRIPQETQYF; DNA: TGTGCCAGCAGCCGACCGGACAGAATACCCCAAGAGACCCAGTACTTC
J: TRBJ1-1; D: -; V: TRBV7-3; size: many; CDR3: CASSLSGAKYTEAFF; DNA: TGTGCCAGCAGCTTATCCGGGGCAAAGTACACTGAAGCTTTCTTT
J: TRBJ2-7; D: -; V: TRBV20-1; size: -; CDR3: CSALAGWPYEQYF; DNA: TGCAGTGCCCTTGCAGGGTGGCCCTACGAGCAGTACTTC
J: TRBJ1-5; D: -; V: TRBV28; size: many; CDR3: CASYAGGQGDQPQHF; DNA: TGTGCCAGCTATGCGGGCGGGCAGGGTGATCAGCCCCAGCATTTT